The 12 T cell receptor beta chains below were found in one sample sequenced in a study of blood T cell repertoires in COVID-19. Measured with immunoSEQ multiplex PCR; TCRdb has only the in-frame clones, and not every one. The table includes 240,000 or so clones, about 80% detected once. Sequenced input: peripheral blood. These receptors were obtained from a man aged 25-45 years who had recovered from COVID-19.

In DNA, the CDR3 is TGTGCCAGCAGCCAAGATGGGAGCGGGGATGAGCAGTTCTTC. Amino acid sequence: CASSQDGSGDEQFF. This chain links TRBV4-2 with TRBJ2-1; TRBD2 matches at 7 bases. V shed 0 bases, J shed 8 bases, and the junction held 4 bases outside the gene matches. Germline CDR1 and CDR2: LGHNA and YNFKEQ. This CDR3 has 14 amino acids.

On this clone: Other DNA sequences in the sample encode the same CDR3. The rearrangement uses TRBV28 and TRBJ2-3; D ambiguous. V was cut by 6 bases and J by 2 bases, with 6 bases left in between. This CDR3 has 12 residues. Germline values: CDR1 MDHEN, CDR2 SYDVKM. CDR3 sequence reads: CASSLSTDTQYF. The CDR3 nucleotides read TGTGCCAGCAGCCTGTCCACAGATACGCAGTATTTT.

The sample holds a few counts of this clone. The chain recombines TRBV3-1 (or the pseudogene TRBV3-2) with TRBJ2-7; TRBD1 might be the D (6 bases). The germline V gene encodes CDR1 LGHDT and CDR2 YNNKEL (reference sequence). Trimming pared 0 bases from V and 6 bases from J, leaving 9 bases between. The CDR3 spans 13 residues. This CDR3 reads CASSQDGGGEQYF. For the CDR3, the DNA is TGTGCCAGCAGCCAAGATGGGGGCGGCGAGCAGTACTTC.

This chain joins TRBV19 and TRBJ1-2; 7 bases map to TRBD1. Germline V gene sequence: CDR1 LNHDA, CDR2 SQIVND (reference sequence). CDR3 length equals 16 residues. V lost 4 bases, J lost 5 bases, and 13 bases stayed unmatched. The CDR3 region is CASSRDTTGEIYGYTF. The CDR3 DNA follows: TGTGCCAGTAGTAGGGATACTACAGGGGAAATATATGGCTACACCTTC.

The V and J genes are TRBV12-1 and TRBJ2-3; TRBD2 reflects the table's D call only, with no check against the DNA. TRBV12-1 corresponds to a pseudogene. The length of the CDR3 is 19 residues. CDR3: CASRIPGLAGGSGTDTQYF. Written as DNA, the CDR3 is TGTGCCAGCAGGATCCCAGGGCTAGCGGGGGGGTCGGGAACAGATACGCAGTATTTT.

The rearrangement links TRBV2 to TRBJ2-3, with 7 bases that match TRBD2. With V trimmed by 7 bases and J by 5 bases, 12 bases remained unmatched. This CDR3 is 15 amino acids long. Germline lookup yields CDR1 SNHLY and CDR2 FYNNEI. CDR3 sequence reads: CASTGVGGGRDTQYF. As DNA, the CDR3 is TGTGCCAGCACCGGTGTGGGGGGGGGTCGAGATACGCAGTATTTT.

This clone came up a few times. The V and J genes are TRBV5-4 and TRBJ2-3, with D perhaps TRBD2 (6 bases). The CDR3 sequence is 16 residues long. V gave up 2 bases and J gave up 5 bases, with 18 bases separating them. CDR1 SGHNT and CDR2 YYREEE come from the germline V gene (reference sequence). CDR3 amino acids: CASSFRVSGVVDTQYF. CDR3 in DNA: TGTGCCAGCAGCTTCCGGGTGTCGGGAGTTGTAGATACGCAGTATTTT.

The rearrangement joins TRBV5-4 to TRBJ1-2; D is unresolved. Germline lookup yields CDR1 SGHNT and CDR2 YYREEE (reference sequence). CDR3 size: 14 residues. V shed 0 bases and J shed 0 bases, with 6 bases lying between them. The CDR3 here is CASSLDRSNYGYTF. As DNA, the CDR3 is TGTGCCAGCAGCTTGGACAGATCTAACTATGGCTACACCTTC.

The V call is TRBV19, the J call TRBJ2-1; 10 positions agree with TRBD2. This CDR3 is built from 17 residues. The germline gives CDR1 LNHDA, CDR2 SQIVND (reference sequence). J lost 8 bases, V lost 6 bases, and 16 bases had no gene match. The CDR3 loop is CASRSNSGGNLGDEQFF. The CDR3 DNA sequence: TGTGCCAGTAGATCAAATAGCGGGGGGAACCTCGGAGATGAGCAGTTCTTC.

The chain is built from TRBV10-3 and TRBJ1-2, with D maybe TRBD1 (6 bases). CDR3 size: 15 residues. Germline CDR1 reads ENHRY; CDR2 reads SYGVKD. Trimming pared 4 bases from V and 0 bases from J, leaving 12 bases between. CDR3 nucleotide sequence: TGTGCCATCAGTGCCTCACAGGGAACTAACTATGGCTACACCTTC. As protein: CAISASQGTNYGYTF.

This chain links TRBV29-1 with TRBJ1-1; no clear D gene. The CDR3 is 12 residues long. Trimming took off 5 bases at V and 7 bases at J, with 14 bases between the two ends. Germline CDR1 and CDR2: SQVTM and ANQGSEA. The CDR3 DNA reads TGCAGCGTTCGTGAGGAGCCTGTTGAAGCTTTCTTT. It specifies CSVREEPVEAFF.

This sequence joins TRBV28 and TRBJ1-1; D gene uncertain. Trimming took 7 bases from V and 2 from J, leaving 11 bases between them. The CDR3 extends over 13 amino acids. Germline-derived CDR1 and CDR2 are MDHEN and SYDVKM. The CDR3: CASMTLINTEAFF. The CDR3 nucleotides are TGTGCCAGCATGACACTCATTAACACTGAAGCTTTCTTT.